The entry below describes one T cell receptor beta chain. What it recognizes is unknown. V lost 7 bases and J 1 base, leaving 19 bases between the germline ends. The CDR3 has 15 residues. Germline CDR1 reads SQVTM; CDR2 reads ANQGSEA. Clones were read by immunoSEQ multiplex PCR, and TCRdb kept only the in-frame ones, dropping some. The table records 44,000 or so clones, approximately 82% of them present only once. This record comes from a study of PD-L1 blockade in urothelial cancer. Study information: Analysis of blood occurred 3 weeks (second dose) and 6 weeks after treatment start. The median T cell count in blood samples was about 140,000. Study-wide findings and caveats: Durable-benefit cases showed more tumor-associated blood clone expansion at 3 weeks.

The input for sequencing was PBMCs, taken around atezolizumab (anti-PD-L1) treatment. The chain uses TRBV29-1 and TRBJ1-2; D possibly corresponds to TRBD1 (5 bases). This sequence was found in a man between 65 and 80 years old with urothelial cancer. The CDR3 sequence is CSAEGAEPNNYGYTF. The DNA of the CDR3 is TGCAGCGCAGAAGGGGCAGAGCCAAATAACTATGGCTACACCTTC.